This TCR beta chain was sequenced for a study of CD8+CD57+ T cells in acquired aplastic anemia. General study results and limits: Some 30 was the count of CD8+ CDR3 sequences that patients shared with controls.

The junction had 5 bases not matched to a gene; V was cut back by 0 bases and J by 3 bases. This CDR3 region has 16 residues. Germline loops: CDR1 ENHRY, CDR2 SYGVKD. TCR beta VDJ combinations and CDR3 sequences were profiled from genomic DNA. One entry per CDR3 protein results from TCRdb running MiXCR on the reads. The repertoire consists of about 200,000 distinct CDR3 sequences, with around 50% occurring once and the leading ten covering about 20%. Remarks on this clonotype: Its antigen is as yet unknown.

CD8+CD57+ cell expansion, shown by flow cytometry, had occurred in the patients selected for sequencing. Patients had not yet gotten any therapy when their blood was taken for sampling. The rearrangement uses TRBV10-3 and TRBJ2-3; 8 positions match TRBD2. Input material: sorted CD4+, CD8+, or CD8+CD57+ T cells (not recorded which) from PBMCs. The TCR originated in a human donor with aplastic anemia. The CDR3 DNA reads as TGTGCCATCAGTGAGTCGATAGCGGGGATAACAGATACGCAGTATTTT. As protein: CAISESIAGITDTQYF.